This T cell receptor beta chain was recorded in a study of CD8 T cells in Susac syndrome. Germline assignment: CDR1 SEHNR and CDR2 FQNEAQ (reference sequence). This CDR3 is 16 amino acids long. V shed 4 bases, J shed 2 bases, and the junction held 6 bases outside the gene matches. Random-hexamer reverse transcription was applied to about 0.45 to 1 ug RNA. TCRdb independently ran MiXCR on the immunoSEQ multiplex PCR reads; one entry per CDR3 protein. The table lists 100,000 or so distinct CDR3 sequences, about nine tenths of them singletons, with 0.11% to 0.15% in the top ten. The clonotype was recovered from a human donor in good health. The V call is TRBV7-9, the J call TRBJ2-2; TRBD2 agrees at 8 bases. Material for sequencing was CD4+ T cells from PBMCs. The CDR3 region is CASSSSSGGNTGELFF. CDR3 sequence (DNA): TGTGCCAGCAGCTCCTCGAGCGGGGGAAACACCGGGGAGCTGTTTTTT.